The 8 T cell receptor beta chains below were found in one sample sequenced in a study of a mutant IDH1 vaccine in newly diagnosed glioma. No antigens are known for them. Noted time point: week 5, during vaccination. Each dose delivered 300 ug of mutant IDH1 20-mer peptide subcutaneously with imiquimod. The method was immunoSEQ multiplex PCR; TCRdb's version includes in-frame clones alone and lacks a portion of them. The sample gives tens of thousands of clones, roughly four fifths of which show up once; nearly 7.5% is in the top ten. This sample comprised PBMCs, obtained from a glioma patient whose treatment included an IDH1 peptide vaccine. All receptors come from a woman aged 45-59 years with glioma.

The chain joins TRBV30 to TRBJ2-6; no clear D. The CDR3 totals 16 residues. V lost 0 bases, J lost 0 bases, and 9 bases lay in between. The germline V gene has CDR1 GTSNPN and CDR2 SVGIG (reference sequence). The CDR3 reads CAWSVRRSSGANVLTF. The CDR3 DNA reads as TGTGCCTGGAGTGTACGAAGGAGCTCTGGGGCCAACGTCCTGACTTTC.

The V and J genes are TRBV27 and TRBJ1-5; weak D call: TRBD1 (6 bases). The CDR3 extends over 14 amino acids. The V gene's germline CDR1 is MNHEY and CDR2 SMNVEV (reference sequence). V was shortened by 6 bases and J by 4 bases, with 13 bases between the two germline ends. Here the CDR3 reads CASRTGRGNQPQHF. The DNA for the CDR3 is TGTGCCAGCAGGACAGGACGGGGGAATCAGCCCCAGCATTTT.

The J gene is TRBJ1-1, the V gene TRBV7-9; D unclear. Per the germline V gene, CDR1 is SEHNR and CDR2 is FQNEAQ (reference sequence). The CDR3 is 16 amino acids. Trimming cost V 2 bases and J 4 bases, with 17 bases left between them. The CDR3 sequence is CASSLSAGSRGTEAFF. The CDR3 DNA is TGTGCCAGCAGCTTATCGGCTGGGTCTCGGGGCACTGAAGCTTTCTTT.

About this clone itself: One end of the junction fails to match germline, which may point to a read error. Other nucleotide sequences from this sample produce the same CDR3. In nucleotides, the CDR3 is TGCGCCTGGAGTGAGGGGACCGACACTGAAGCTTTCTTT. Translated: CAWSEGTDTEAFF. The chain combines TRBV30 with TRBJ1-1, with D maybe TRBD1 (5 bases). Germline CDR1 and CDR2: GTSNPN and SVGIG (reference sequence). This CDR3 contains 13 residues.

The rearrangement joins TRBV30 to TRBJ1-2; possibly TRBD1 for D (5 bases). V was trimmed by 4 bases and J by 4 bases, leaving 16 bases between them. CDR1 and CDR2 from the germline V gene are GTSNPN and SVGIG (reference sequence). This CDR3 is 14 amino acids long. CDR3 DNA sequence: TGTGCCTGGACCCGATGGGGGGATGGCTATGGCTACACCTTC. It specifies CAWTRWGDGYGYTF.

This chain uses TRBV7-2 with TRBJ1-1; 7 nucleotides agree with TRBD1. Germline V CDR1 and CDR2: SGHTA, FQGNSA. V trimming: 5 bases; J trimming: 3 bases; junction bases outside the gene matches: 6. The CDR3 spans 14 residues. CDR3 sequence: CASSRGGRDTEAFF. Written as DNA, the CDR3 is TGTGCCAGCAGCCGAGGGGGCCGGGACACTGAAGCTTTCTTT.

The CDR3 DNA sequence: TGTGCCAGCAGTTTACCCAGGGCTGGGGCCAACGTCCTGACTTTC. Amino acids: CASSLPRAGANVLTF. The J gene is TRBJ2-6, the V gene TRBV28; TRBD1 might be the D (5 bases). The CDR3 is made up of 15 amino acids. Germline CDR1 MDHEN, CDR2 SYDVKM. V was clipped by 2 bases and J by 2 bases, with 7 bases between them.

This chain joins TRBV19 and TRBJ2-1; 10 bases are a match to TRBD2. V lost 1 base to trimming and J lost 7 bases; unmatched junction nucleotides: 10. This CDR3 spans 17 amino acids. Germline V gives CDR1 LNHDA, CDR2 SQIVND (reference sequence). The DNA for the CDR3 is TGTGCCAGTAGTATAGTCGCGAGCGGGGGGGCCATAAATGAGCAGTTCTTC. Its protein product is CASSIVASGGAINEQFF.